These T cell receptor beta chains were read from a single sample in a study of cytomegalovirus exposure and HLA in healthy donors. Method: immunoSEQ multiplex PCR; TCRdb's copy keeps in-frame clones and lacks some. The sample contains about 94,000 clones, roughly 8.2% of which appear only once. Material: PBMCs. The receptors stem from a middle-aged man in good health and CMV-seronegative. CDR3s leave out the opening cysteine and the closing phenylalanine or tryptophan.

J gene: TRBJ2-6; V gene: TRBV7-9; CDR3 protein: ASSFRGISGANVLT
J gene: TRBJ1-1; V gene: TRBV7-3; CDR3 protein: ASSLQRTVHTEAF
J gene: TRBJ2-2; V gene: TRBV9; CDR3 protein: ASSVGAAPGELF
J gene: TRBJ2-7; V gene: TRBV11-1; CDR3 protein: ASSLNVAEQY
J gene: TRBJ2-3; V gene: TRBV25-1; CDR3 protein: ASSESGGDTQY
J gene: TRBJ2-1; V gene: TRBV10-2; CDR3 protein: ASTISGIGEQF
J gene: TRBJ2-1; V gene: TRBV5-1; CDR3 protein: ASSPGTGEFYNEQF
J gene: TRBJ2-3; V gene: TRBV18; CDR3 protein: ASSPLAGEGGTDTQY
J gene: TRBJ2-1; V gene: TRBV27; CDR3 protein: ASSYPPLAGGQGEQF
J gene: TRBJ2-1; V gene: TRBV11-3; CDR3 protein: ASSFSGGNEQF
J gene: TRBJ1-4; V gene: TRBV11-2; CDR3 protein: ASSSGTGGHNEKLF
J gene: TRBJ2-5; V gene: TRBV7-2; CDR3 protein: ASSYRVSHETQY
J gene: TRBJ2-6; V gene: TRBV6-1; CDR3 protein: ASSGGQGVAGANVLT